One sample yielded the 29 T cell receptor beta chains listed below, sequenced in a study of T cells in Graves' hyperthyroidism and ophthalmopathy. What was amplified from RNA transcripts were TCR beta CDR3 regions. With the HTBI primer set, the TCR CDR3 went through a first round of RT-PCR. TCRdb ran MiXCR on the multiplex PCR reads and lists one entry per CDR3 protein. The profile shows approximately 600,000 distinct CDR3 sequences, about a fifth of them singletons. Sequenced sample: blood. These receptor sequences come from a young man with Graves' ophthalmopathy.

The chain is built from TRBV6-2 or TRBV6-3 and TRBJ2-2; D call uncertain. This CDR3 has 13 residues. Germline assignment: CDR1 MNHEY and CDR2 SVGEGT. V shed 6 bases and J shed 6 bases, with 11 bases lying between them. CDR3 amino acids: CASRENSAGELFF. The CDR3 nucleotides read TGTGCCAGCAGGGAGAACTCCGCCGGGGAGCTGTTTTTT.

There are many counts of this clonotype. The J gene is TRBJ1-5, the V gene TRBV5-8; 7 positions agree with TRBD1. This CDR3 has 14 amino acids. The ends lost 4 bases at V and 7 bases at J; junction bases unmatched: 8. CDR1 is SGHTS and CDR2 is YDEGEE in the germline V gene. The CDR3 sequence: CASSHRQGRQPQHF. The CDR3 DNA reads TGTGCCAGCAGCCATAGACAGGGACGGCAGCCCCAGCATTTT.

V gene TRBV5-5 combines with J gene TRBJ2-7; 7 bases are shared with TRBD1. Trimming at V came to 4 bases and at J to 0 bases, leaving 7 bases not matched to a gene. The CDR3 sequence is 15 residues long. CDR1 and CDR2 (germline): SGHKS, YYEKEE (reference sequence). CDR3 residues: CASSHGTAGSYEQYF. The CDR3 DNA follows: TGTGCCAGCAGCCACGGGACAGCTGGCTCCTACGAGCAGTACTTC. The variable domain in full, completed from reference TRBV5-5 and TRBJ2-7, reads DAGVTQSPTHLIKTRGQQVTLRCSPISGHKSVSWYQQVLGQGPQFIFQYYEKEERGRGNFPDRFSARQFPNYSSELNVNALLLGDSALYLCASSHGTAGSYEQYFGPGTRLTVT.

The chain carries TRBV20-1 and TRBJ2-3; D is possibly TRBD2 (5 bases). Trimming shortened V by 1 base and J by 1 base, and 12 bases separated the two germline ends. CDR1 is DFQATT, CDR2 SNEGSKA, per germline (reference sequence). CDR3 length equals 15 residues. This chain's CDR3 is CSARGTWRGTDTQYF. The CDR3 DNA sequence: TGCAGTGCTAGAGGGACGTGGCGGGGCACAGATACGCAGTATTTT.

The chain employs TRBV5-1 and TRBJ2-3; TRBD2 aligns across 15 bases. The trim removed 7 bases at V and 5 bases at J, leaving 5 bases unmatched. The V gene's germline CDR1 is SGHRS and CDR2 YFSETQ. This CDR3 is built from 15 residues. The CDR3 reads CASAKGLAGGDTQYF. CDR3 DNA sequence: TGCGCCAGCGCAAAGGGACTAGCGGGAGGAGATACGCAGTATTTT. Using reference TRBV5-1 and TRBJ2-3 for the parts outside the CDR3, the full variable domain is KAGVTQTPRYLIKTRGQQVTLSCSPISGHRSVSWYQQTPGQGLQFLFEYFSETQRNKGNFPGRFSGRQFSNSRSEMNVSTLELGDSALYLCASAKGLAGGDTQYFGPGTRLTVL.

The sample holds a few counts of this clonotype. V is TRBV20-1 and J is TRBJ1-5; no definite D call. Germline CDR1 and CDR2: DFQATT and SNEGSKA (reference sequence). The germline V and J ends were trimmed by 1 base and 4 bases, with 5 bases remaining between them. This CDR3 region has 12 residues. This CDR3 is CSARVSNQPQHF. In DNA form, the CDR3 reads TGCAGTGCTAGAGTCAGTAATCAGCCCCAGCATTTT.

This chain joins TRBV4-1 and TRBJ2-1; 12 bases are a match to TRBD2. The CDR3 contains 16 residues. Germline CDR1 and CDR2: MGHRA and YSYEKL. V was clipped by 3 bases and J by 5 bases; unmatched bases: 5. The CDR3 protein is CASSHGLAGMNNEQFF. Written as DNA, the CDR3 is TGCGCCAGCAGCCATGGACTAGCGGGGATGAACAATGAGCAGTTCTTC.

This clonotype has at least ten counts. J is TRBJ1-2 and V is TRBV28; 8 bases line up with TRBD1. The CDR3 consists of 13 residues. V lost 7 bases and J lost 8; bases outside the gene matches: 9. CDR1 is MDHEN, CDR2 SYDVKM, per germline. The CDR3 DNA is TGTGCCAGCACCGCAGGGGGCCAATGGGGCTACACCTTC. Translated, it gives CASTAGGQWGYTF.

The V gene is TRBV3-1, the J gene TRBJ2-1; D gene unclear. Germline lookup yields CDR1 LGHDT and CDR2 YNNKEL (reference sequence). The CDR3 is made up of 14 amino acids. V was shortened by 2 bases and J by 4 bases, with 9 bases between the two germline ends. As DNA, the CDR3 is TGTGCCAGCAGCCAATCCGCCCTGTACAATGAGCAGTTCTTC. It yields the protein CASSQSALYNEQFF.

This sequence joins TRBV20-1 and TRBJ2-7, with TRBD1 identical over 8 bases. Per germline, CDR1 DFQATT and CDR2 SNEGSKA (reference sequence). V lost 2 bases and J lost 7; bases outside the gene matches: 4. The CDR3 extends over 12 amino acids. The DNA for the CDR3 is TGCAGTGCTAGACAGGGGGCGCGAGAGCAGTACTTC. Its protein is CSARQGAREQYF.

There are a few counts of this clonotype. This chain connects TRBV6-1 to TRBJ2-7, with D perhaps TRBD2 (5 bases). V was trimmed by 2 bases and J by 2 bases, leaving 7 bases between them. The CDR3 has 13 residues. CDR1 is MNHNS and CDR2 is SASEGT in the germline V gene. Here the CDR3 DNA reads TGTGCCAGCAGTGAAAGGACTCCCTACGAGCAGTACTTC. This encodes CASSERTPYEQYF.

This clonotype has just a few counts. The chain combines TRBV7-9 with TRBJ2-1; 7 nucleotides match TRBD2. The V segment lost 5 bases and the J segment 7 bases; nucleotides outside the gene matches: 8. CDR1 and CDR2 from the germline V gene are SEHNR and FQNEAQ (reference sequence). CDR3 length equals 14 residues. CDR3 sequence reads: CASSKRVGGNEQFF. CDR3 nucleotide sequence: TGTGCCAGCAGCAAGCGGGTGGGGGGGAATGAGCAGTTCTTC.

This clonotype was observed many times. The V call is TRBV30, the J call TRBJ1-5, with D uncertain. The CDR3 spans 13 residues. V lost 2 bases, J lost 2 bases, and 7 bases lay in between. CDR1 GTSNPN and CDR2 SVGIG come from the germline V gene (reference sequence). The CDR3 nucleotides are TGTGCCTGGAGTTCAGATGGCAATCAGCCCCAGCATTTT. It specifies CAWSSDGNQPQHF.

The table lists this clonotype with many counts. The V call is TRBV20-1, the J call TRBJ2-7; 11 nucleotides align to TRBD2. V lost 2 bases, J lost 3 bases, and 3 bases stayed unmatched. This CDR3 spans 14 amino acids. Germline V gene data show CDR1 as DFQATT and CDR2 as SNEGSKA (reference sequence). The CDR3 here is CSARPTSGSYEQYF. DNA of the CDR3: TGCAGTGCTAGACCCACTAGCGGGAGCTACGAGCAGTACTTC.

Only a few counts were recorded for this clonotype. This rearrangement joins TRBV2 to TRBJ1-3; possibly TRBD1 for D (5 bases). The CDR3 is 15 amino acids. With 3 bases removed from V and 2 bases from J, the gap between germline ends came to 11 bases. Germline V gene sequence: CDR1 SNHLY, CDR2 FYNNEI. The CDR3 DNA reads as TGTGCCAGCAGTGATGGATCGGGGGCTGGAAACACCATATATTTT. Amino acids: CASSDGSGAGNTIYF.

The V call is TRBV19, the J call TRBJ2-1, with a weak D call TRBD2 (5 bases). The CDR3 has 15 amino acids. Trimming left V 6 bases short and J 0 bases short, with 12 bases between. Germline-derived CDR1 and CDR2 are LNHDA and SQIVND (reference sequence). CDR3 amino acids: CASRDGINSYNEQFF. CDR3 coding DNA: TGTGCCAGTAGAGACGGGATAAACTCCTACAATGAGCAGTTCTTC.

This clonotype turned up a few times. V usage is TRBV6-2 or TRBV6-3 and J usage is TRBJ2-3, with a possible D match to TRBD2 (7 bases). Trimming left V 5 bases short and J 9 bases short, with 12 bases between. CDR1 is MNHEY and CDR2 is SVGEGT in the germline V gene. CDR3 length equals 12 residues. CDR3 nucleotides: TGTGCCAGCAGTGGACGGGGGGCCACGCAGTATTTT. Its translation: CASSGRGATQYF.

For the CDR3, the DNA is TGTGCCAGCAGCCAAGCGTATGCCGGGGAGCTGTTTTTT. It yields the protein CASSQAYAGELFF. This chain uses TRBV14 with TRBJ2-2; D is undetermined. Trimming left V 1 base short and J 6 bases short, with 6 bases between. This CDR3 has 13 amino acids. Germline CDR1 SGHDN, CDR2 FVKESK.

The rearrangement uses TRBV28 and TRBJ1-6; D unresolved. V was shortened by 5 bases and J by 6 bases, with 17 bases between the two germline ends. The CDR3 consists of 16 residues. The V gene's germline CDR1 is MDHEN and CDR2 SYDVKM. The CDR3 sequence is CASSARLGGFNSPLHF. CDR3 sequence (DNA): TGTGCCAGCAGTGCAAGGTTGGGCGGTTTTAATTCACCCCTCCACTTT.

This clonotype was detected a few times. This chain joins TRBV11-1 and TRBJ2-5; the match to TRBD1 covers 7 bases. Germline loops: CDR1 SGHAT, CDR2 FQDESV (reference sequence). This CDR3 contains 14 residues. The junction had 4 bases not matched to a gene; V was cut back by 1 base and J by 5 bases. In DNA form, the CDR3 reads TGTGCCAGCAGCTTAGACAGGGGATTCGAGACCCAGTACTTC. Translation gives CASSLDRGFETQYF. The whole variable domain, filled in from reference TRBV11-1 and TRBJ2-5, reads EAEVAQSPRYKITEKSQAVAFWCDPISGHATLYWYRQILGQGPELLVQFQDESVVDDSQLPKDRFSAERLKGVDSTLKIQPAELGDSAMYLCASSLDRGFETQYFGPGTRLLVL.

This clonotype was picked up a small number of times. The V and J genes are TRBV28 and TRBJ2-1; 8 bases match TRBD1. CDR1 is MDHEN and CDR2 is SYDVKM in the germline V gene. The length of the CDR3 is 15 residues. With V trimmed by 4 bases and J by 0 bases, 2 bases remained unmatched. CDR3 nucleotide sequence: TGTGCCAGCAGTTACAGGGGGAGCTCCTACAATGAGCAGTTCTTC. Amino acid sequence: CASSYRGSSYNEQFF. Full variable domain (missing parts from reference TRBV28 and TRBJ2-1): DVKVTQSSRYLVKRTGEKVFLECVQDMDHENMFWYRQDPGLGLRLIYFSYDVKMKEKGDIPEGYSVSREKKERFSLILESASTNQTSMYLCASSYRGSSYNEQFFGPGTRLTVL.

The chain recombines TRBV28 with TRBJ2-3, with D unresolved. The V and J ends lost 6 bases and 4 bases respectively, with 11 bases between them. In germline, CDR1 is MDHEN, CDR2 SYDVKM. There are 13 residues in the CDR3. Here the CDR3 reads CASRPIEADTQYF. The CDR3 nucleotides are TGTGCCAGCAGGCCTATAGAGGCAGATACGCAGTATTTT.

This clonotype was seen repeatedly, ten times or more. The chain couples TRBV11-2 to TRBJ2-7; 7 positions match TRBD2. From germline, CDR1 is SGHAT and CDR2 FQNNGV. V was clipped by 6 bases and J by 0 bases; unmatched bases: 5. The CDR3 runs 14 residues. CDR3 nucleotides: TGTGCCAGCAGGACTAGCCCCAGCTCCTACGAGCAGTACTTC. It encodes CASRTSPSSYEQYF.

In its sample, this clonotype was seen a few times. As DNA, the CDR3 is TGCAGCGTGGGAGGGGGGAGTTTGGCAGATACGCAGTATTTT. Translating it yields CSVGGGSLADTQYF. J is TRBJ2-3 and V is TRBV29-1; D possibly corresponds to TRBD2 (7 bases). Germline CDR1 is SQVTM and CDR2 is ANQGSEA. The CDR3 runs 14 residues. Trimming shortened V by 6 bases and J by 4 bases, and 17 bases separated the two germline ends.

The CDR3 region is CAISETADTGELFF. The CDR3 DNA sequence: TGTGCCATCAGTGAAACGGCGGACACCGGGGAGCTGTTTTTT. V and J are TRBV10-3 and TRBJ2-2; D unresolved. Germline CDR1 is ENHRY and CDR2 is SYGVKD. CDR3 length: 14 amino acids. Trimming took 3 bases from V and 3 from J, leaving 8 bases between them.

This clonotype appeared a few times. The genes are TRBV3-1 and TRBJ2-1, with a possible D match to TRBD2 (5 bases). This CDR3 spans 12 amino acids. V was trimmed by 0 bases and J by 9 bases, leaving 6 bases between them. CDR1 is LGHDT, CDR2 YNNKEL, per germline (reference sequence). CDR3: CASSQDGSEQFF. The CDR3 DNA is TGTGCCAGCAGCCAAGATGGGAGTGAGCAGTTCTTC.

The V call is TRBV20-1, the J call TRBJ2-1; TRBD1 is a possible D gene (6 bases). CDR1 and CDR2 from the germline V gene are DFQATT and SNEGSKA (reference sequence). This CDR3 is 16 amino acids long. The V end lost 5 bases, the J end lost 6 bases, and 23 bases lay between the germline ends. CDR3: CSASAQGQGRGNEQFF. In nucleotides, the CDR3 is TGCAGTGCTTCCGCTCAGGGTCAGGGGCGAGGCAATGAGCAGTTCTTC.

This clonotype was counted many times. This chain joins TRBV28 and TRBJ2-7; D may be TRBD2 (6 bases). The CDR3 spans 15 residues. Per germline, CDR1 MDHEN and CDR2 SYDVKM. With 5 bases removed from V and 2 bases from J, the gap between germline ends came to 16 bases. The CDR3 sequence: CASSTRLGLPYEQYF. The CDR3 DNA reads TGTGCCAGCAGTACCAGACTAGGTCTCCCCTACGAGCAGTACTTC.

This clonotype came up a few times. The V gene is TRBV3-1, the J gene TRBJ2-7, with D perhaps matching TRBD2 (7 bases). CDR1 is LGHDT, CDR2 YNNKEL, per germline (reference sequence). The CDR3 consists of 16 residues. Deletions cut 4 bases from V and 5 bases from J, with 21 bases between. The DNA for the CDR3 is TGTGCCAGCAGCCCCCGGGGGGCAGGGGTAAGGGACGAGCAGTACTTC. Translated, it gives CASSPRGAGVRDEQYF.